This T cell receptor (beta chain) was captured in a study of blood T cell repertoires in COVID-19. The CDR3 covers 15 residues. Germline V gene sequence: CDR1 SGHNT, CDR2 YYREEE (reference sequence). J gave up 4 bases and V 4 bases, and 7 bases lay outside the gene matches. Participants spanned ages about 18 to 95 years and resided in roughly 26 US areas. In assigning cohorts, the study relied on participant-reported clinical history. Original processing methods: Estimation of nucleated cell counts relied on the amplification of reference gene primers. Libraries were prepared by immunoSEQ multiplex PCR; TCRdb keeps only in-frame clonotypes and omits some of them. That table supplies the V and J calls and clone size; D and trimming were determined from the DNA. The table records around 300,000 clones, 85% to 90% of them present only once.

The V and J genes are TRBV5-4 and TRBJ1-2, with 10 bases fitting TRBD1. This TCR was sampled from a woman between 18 and 29 years old with acute COVID-19. Sequencing was carried out using PBMCs or T cells enriched from blood (not recorded which). The CDR3 nucleotides read TGTGCCAGCAGCGCCTTGGACAGGGGGGCCTATGGCTACACCTTC. Amino acid sequence: CASSALDRGAYGYTF.